These T cell receptor beta chains were read from a single sample in a study of neurological immune-mediated disorders. TCRdb itself ran the 5' RACE reads through MiXCR, one entry per CDR3 protein. The sample has about 58,000 distinct CDR3 sequences; 3% to 4.5% are singletons. Sequenced: PBMCs. These receptors all come from a man aged 30-40 years with multiple sclerosis. The CDR3 runs from the conserved cysteine through the conserved F or W. D genes are given only for firm matches. The size of a clone is reported for some rows only, either as once, few or many, or as a class for expanded clones.

j_call d_call v_call clone_size cdr3_aa cdr3_nt
TRBJ2-7 NA TRBV3-1 many CASSQDFISYEQYF TGTGCCAGCAGCCAAGATTTCATCTCCTACGAGCAGTACTTC
TRBJ2-7 TRBD1 TRBV13 many CASSTWDSPYEQYF TGTGCCAGCAGCACGTGGGACAGCCCCTACGAGCAGTACTTC
TRBJ2-1 TRBD2 TRBV20-1 many CSALLGTSGRGSYNEQFF TGCAGTGCTCTCCTCGGGACTAGCGGGAGGGGTTCCTACAATGAGCAGTTCTTC
TRBJ1-2 NA TRBV20-1 many CSARLEENYGYTF TGCAGTGCTAGGTTGGAGGAAAACTATGGCTACACCTTC
TRBJ1-5 NA TRBV12-3/TRBV12-4 many CASGTLGQPQHF TGTGCCAGCGGGACCCTGGGACAGCCCCAGCATTTT
TRBJ1-5 NA TRBV7-8 many CASSFTGHLRHF TGTGCCAGCAGCTTTACCGGACACCTCCGGCATTTT
TRBJ2-5 NA TRBV30 many CAWSVGGRVTTQETQYF TGTGCCTGGAGTGTAGGCGGCAGGGTTACCACTCAAGAGACCCAGTACTTC
TRBJ1-1 NA TRBV5-1 many CASSLASGGQGTEAFF TGCGCCAGCAGCTTGGCCTCGGGGGGGCAGGGCACTGAAGCTTTCTTT
TRBJ2-3 TRBD2 TRBV5-4 few CASSPGLGSGTQYF TGTGCCAGCAGCCCGGGACTAGGCAGTGGTACGCAGTATTTT
TRBJ1-6 NA TRBV20-1 many CSAQDYNSPLHF TGCAGTGCCCAGGACTATAATTCACCCCTCCACTTT
TRBJ1-2 NA TRBV14 NA CASSLTTGSGYTF TGTGCCAGCAGCCTCACTACAGGGAGCGGCTACACCTTC
TRBJ2-7 NA TRBV12-3/TRBV12-4 many CASSLVGGPDEQYF TGTGCCAGCAGTTTAGTGGGGGGGCCCGACGAGCAGTACTTC
TRBJ2-7 TRBD2 TRBV7-3 many CASIAGGPGEQYF TGTGCCAGTATAGCGGGGGGGCCGGGAGAGCAGTACTTC
TRBJ2-3 NA TRBV9 many CASSASISADTQYF TGTGCCAGCAGCGCGTCTATAAGCGCAGATACGCAGTATTTT
TRBJ2-7 NA TRBV5-6 many CASSWGTYEQYF TGTGCCAGCAGCTGGGGGACGTACGAGCAGTACTTC
TRBJ1-1 NA TRBV10-2 many CASSEARGTEAFF TGCGCCAGCAGTGAGGCCCGCGGGACTGAAGCTTTCTTT
TRBJ2-1 NA TRBV7-3 many CASSLNDYNEQFF TGTGCCAGCAGCTTAAATGACTACAATGAGCAGTTCTTC
TRBJ2-3 NA TRBV20-1 many CSAPKTGTRFTDTQYF TGCAGTGCTCCTAAAACCGGGACTCGTTTCACAGATACGCAGTATTTT
TRBJ1-2 NA TRBV20-1 many CSAIIGAYGYTF TGCAGTGCTATTATAGGAGCTTATGGCTACACCTTC
TRBJ1-1 NA TRBV25-1 many CASSESGLTNTEAFF TGTGCCAGCAGTGAATCCGGGTTGACGAACACTGAAGCTTTCTTT
TRBJ2-7 NA TRBV5-1 many CASSFQGAYEQYF TGCGCCAGCAGCTTCCAGGGCGCCTACGAGCAGTACTTC
TRBJ2-1 NA TRBV7-8 few CASSLSVLVSNEQFF TGTGCCAGCAGCTTATCGGTACTAGTATCCAATGAGCAGTTCTTC
TRBJ2-1 TRBD2 TRBV20-1 many CSAGTSGVGNEQFF TGCAGTGCCGGGACTAGCGGGGTTGGAAATGAGCAGTTCTTC
TRBJ1-6 NA TRBV25-1 many CASKTGGEKYNSPLHF TGTGCCAGCAAAACTGGGGGGGAAAAATATAATTCACCCCTCCACTTT
TRBJ2-2 NA TRBV5-1 many CASSQVRGRMRTGELFF TGCGCCAGCAGCCAAGTAAGAGGCAGGATGAGGACCGGGGAGCTGTTTTTT
TRBJ2-3 NA TRBV3-1 NA CASSQLGRAPDTQYF TGTGCCAGCAGCCAACTGGGCAGGGCCCCAGATACGCAGTATTTT
TRBJ2-5 NA TRBV20-1 many CSAPRARETQYF TGCAGTGCTCCCCGGGCCAGAGAGACCCAGTACTTC
TRBJ2-5 NA TRBV5-6 medium-sized CASSRPAGETQYF TGTGCCAGCAGCCGACCTGCAGGGGAGACCCAGTACTTC
TRBJ1-6 NA TRBV10-3 NA CASKAEARWPLHF TGTGCCAGCAAGGCAGAGGCCCGGTGGCCCCTCCACTTT
TRBJ2-7 TRBD2 TRBV29-1 NA CSVGLAGGPSGFSEQYF TGCAGCGTTGGTCTAGCGGGGGGCCCCAGCGGTTTCTCCGAGCAGTACTTC
TRBJ2-3 TRBD1 TRBV5-1 many CASSPLTGHLDTQYF TGCGCCAGCAGCCCCCTGACAGGGCATTTGGATACGCAGTATTTT
TRBJ2-7 TRBD2 TRBV5-1 NA CASSFPGGEQYF TGCGCCAGCAGCTTTCCCGGGGGGGAGCAGTACTTC
TRBJ1-5 NA TRBV20-1 many CSARRGGISNQPQHF TGCAGTGCCCGCCGCGGGGGCATAAGCAATCAGCCCCAGCATTTT
TRBJ1-4 NA TRBV5-1 NA CASSPGKGGEKLFF TGCGCCAGCAGCCCGGGAAAGGGTGGAGAAAAACTGTTTTTT
TRBJ2-3 NA TRBV12-3/TRBV12-4 many CASSPDWGDTQYF TGTGCCAGCAGTCCGGACTGGGGGGATACGCAGTATTTT